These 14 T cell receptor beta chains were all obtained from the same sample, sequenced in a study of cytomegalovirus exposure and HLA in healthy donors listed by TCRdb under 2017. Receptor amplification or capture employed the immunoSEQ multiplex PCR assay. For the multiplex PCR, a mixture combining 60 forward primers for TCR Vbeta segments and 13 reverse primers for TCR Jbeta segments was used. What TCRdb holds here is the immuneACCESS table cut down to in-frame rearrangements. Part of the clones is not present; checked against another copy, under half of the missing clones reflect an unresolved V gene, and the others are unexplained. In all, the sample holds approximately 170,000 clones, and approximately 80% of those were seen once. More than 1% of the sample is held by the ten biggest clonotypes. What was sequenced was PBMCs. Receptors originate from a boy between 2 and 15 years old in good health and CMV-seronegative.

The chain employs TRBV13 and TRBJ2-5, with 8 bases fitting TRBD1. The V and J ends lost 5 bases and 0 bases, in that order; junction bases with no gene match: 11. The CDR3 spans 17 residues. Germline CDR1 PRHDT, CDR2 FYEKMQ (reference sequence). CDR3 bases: TGTGCCAGCAGCCCCTCCTTCCTGGACAGGGACCAAGAGACCCAGTACTTC. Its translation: CASSPSFLDRDQETQYF. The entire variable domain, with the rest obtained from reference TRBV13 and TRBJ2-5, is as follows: AAGVIQSPRHLIKEKRETATLKCYPIPRHDTVYWYQQGPGQDPQFLISFYEKMQSDKGSIPDRFSAQQFSDYHSELNMSSLELGDSALYFCASSPSFLDRDQETQYFGPGTRLLVL.

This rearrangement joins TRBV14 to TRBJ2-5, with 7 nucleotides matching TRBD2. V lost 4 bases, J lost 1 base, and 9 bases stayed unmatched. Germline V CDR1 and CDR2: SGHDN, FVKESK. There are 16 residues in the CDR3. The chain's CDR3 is CASSPRTRAAQETQYF. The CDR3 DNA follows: TGTGCCAGCAGCCCTCGGACTAGAGCTGCCCAAGAGACCCAGTACTTC.

CDR3 loop: CASSIRGTGNTIYF. CDR3 nucleotide sequence: TGTGCCAGTAGTATCCGGGGTACCGGAAACACCATATATTTT. The rearrangement joins TRBV19 to TRBJ1-3; no reliable D call. V was trimmed by 3 bases and J by 4 bases, leaving 10 bases between them. Germline V gives CDR1 LNHDA, CDR2 SQIVND (reference sequence). CDR3 length: 14 residues.

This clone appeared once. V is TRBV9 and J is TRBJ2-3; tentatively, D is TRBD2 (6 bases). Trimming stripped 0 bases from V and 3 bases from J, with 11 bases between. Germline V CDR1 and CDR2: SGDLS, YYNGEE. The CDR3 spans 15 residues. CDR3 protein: CASSVGAGRTDTQYF. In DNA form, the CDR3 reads TGTGCCAGCAGCGTAGGTGCGGGGCGAACAGATACGCAGTATTTT.

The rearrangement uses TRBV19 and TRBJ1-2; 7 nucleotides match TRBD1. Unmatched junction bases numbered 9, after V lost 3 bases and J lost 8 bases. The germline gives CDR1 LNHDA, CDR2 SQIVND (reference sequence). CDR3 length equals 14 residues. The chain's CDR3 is CASSIVGGARGYTF. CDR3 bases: TGTGCCAGTAGTATTGTAGGGGGCGCAAGGGGCTACACCTTC.

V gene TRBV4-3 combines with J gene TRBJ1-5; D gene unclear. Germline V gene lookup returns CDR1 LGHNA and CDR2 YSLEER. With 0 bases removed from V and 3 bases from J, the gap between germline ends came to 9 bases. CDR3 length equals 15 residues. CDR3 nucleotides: TGCGCCAGCAGCCAAGATTCCCTGTCCAATCAGCCCCAGCATTTT. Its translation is CASSQDSLSNQPQHF.

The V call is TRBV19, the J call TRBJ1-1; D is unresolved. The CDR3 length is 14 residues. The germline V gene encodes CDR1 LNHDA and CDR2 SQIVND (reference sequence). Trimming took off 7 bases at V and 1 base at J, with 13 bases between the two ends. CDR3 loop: CASTVGVGNTEAFF. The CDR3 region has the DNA TGTGCCAGTACCGTCGGGGTAGGGAACACTGAAGCTTTCTTT.

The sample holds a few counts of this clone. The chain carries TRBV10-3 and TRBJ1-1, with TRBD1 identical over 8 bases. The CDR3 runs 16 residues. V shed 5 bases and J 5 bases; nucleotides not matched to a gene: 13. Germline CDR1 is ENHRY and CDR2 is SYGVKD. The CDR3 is CAISQTQGAGWTEAFF. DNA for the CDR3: TGTGCCATCAGTCAGACCCAGGGGGCAGGATGGACTGAAGCTTTCTTT.

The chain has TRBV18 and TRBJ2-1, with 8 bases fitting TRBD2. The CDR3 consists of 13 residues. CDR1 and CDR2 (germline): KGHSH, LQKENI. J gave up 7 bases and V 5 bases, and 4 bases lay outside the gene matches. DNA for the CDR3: TGTGCCAGCTCAGCTGGACTAGCAAATGAGCAGTTCTTC. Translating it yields CASSAGLANEQFF.

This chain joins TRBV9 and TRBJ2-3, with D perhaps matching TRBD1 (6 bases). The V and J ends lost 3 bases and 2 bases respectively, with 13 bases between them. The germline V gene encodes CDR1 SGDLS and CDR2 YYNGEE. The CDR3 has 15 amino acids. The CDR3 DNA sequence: TGTGCCAGCAGCGCCAGGGGTCACGACACAGATACGCAGTATTTT. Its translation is CASSARGHDTDTQYF. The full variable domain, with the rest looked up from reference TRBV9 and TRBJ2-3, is DSGVTQTPKHLITATGQRVTLRCSPRSGDLSVYWYQQSLDQGLQFLIQYYNGEERAKGNILERFSAQQFPDLHSELNLSSLELGDSALYFCASSARGHDTDTQYFGPGTRLTVL.

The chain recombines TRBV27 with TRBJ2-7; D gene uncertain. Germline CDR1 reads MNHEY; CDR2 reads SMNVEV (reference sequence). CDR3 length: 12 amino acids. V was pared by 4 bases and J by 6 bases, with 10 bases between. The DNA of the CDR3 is TGTGCCAGCAGTTGGCCTTCGGGCGAGCAGTACTTC. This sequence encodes CASSWPSGEQYF.

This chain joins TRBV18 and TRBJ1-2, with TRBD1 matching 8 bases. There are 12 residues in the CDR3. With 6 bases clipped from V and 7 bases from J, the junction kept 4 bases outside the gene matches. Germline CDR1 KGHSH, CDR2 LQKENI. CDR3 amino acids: CASSPGGIGYTF. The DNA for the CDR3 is TGTGCCAGCTCGCCAGGGGGCATTGGCTACACCTTC. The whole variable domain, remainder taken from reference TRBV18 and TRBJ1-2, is NAGVMQNPRHLVRRRGQEARLRCSPMKGHSHVYWYRQLPEEGLKFMVYLQKENIIDESGMPKERFSAEFPKEGPSILRIQQVVRGDSAAYFCASSPGGIGYTFGSGTRLTVV.

CDR3 DNA sequence: TGTGCCAGCAGCGGATTGAATACTAGCGGGAGGGCCTACGAGCAGTACTTC. This translates into CASSGLNTSGRAYEQYF. The chain employs TRBV11-2 and TRBJ2-7, with TRBD2 matching over 13 bases. Trimming removed 5 bases from V and 2 bases from J; junction bases left unmatched: 9. This CDR3 has 17 amino acids. The germline CDR1 and CDR2 sequences are SGHAT and FQNNGV.

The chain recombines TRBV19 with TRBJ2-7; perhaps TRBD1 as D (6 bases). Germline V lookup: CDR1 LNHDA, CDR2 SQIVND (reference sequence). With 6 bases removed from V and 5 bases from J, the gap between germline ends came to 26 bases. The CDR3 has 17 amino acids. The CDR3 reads CASSFGNRAGATHEQYF. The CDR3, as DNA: TGTGCCAGTAGCTTCGGAAACCGGGCAGGGGCGACCCACGAGCAGTACTTC.